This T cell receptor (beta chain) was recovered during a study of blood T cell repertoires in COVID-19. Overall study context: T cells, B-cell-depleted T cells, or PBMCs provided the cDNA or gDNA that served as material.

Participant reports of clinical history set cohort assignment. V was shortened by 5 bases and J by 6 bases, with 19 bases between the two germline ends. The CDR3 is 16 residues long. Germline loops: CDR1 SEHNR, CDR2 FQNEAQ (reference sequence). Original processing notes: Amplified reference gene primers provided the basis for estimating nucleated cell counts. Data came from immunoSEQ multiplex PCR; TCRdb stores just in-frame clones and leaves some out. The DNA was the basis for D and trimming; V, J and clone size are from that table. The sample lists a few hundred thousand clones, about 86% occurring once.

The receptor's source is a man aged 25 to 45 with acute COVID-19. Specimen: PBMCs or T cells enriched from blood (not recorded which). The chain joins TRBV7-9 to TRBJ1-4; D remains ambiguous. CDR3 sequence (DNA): TGTGCCAGCAGCCCCGGATCTGGAGACTTGGATGAAAAACTGTTTTTT. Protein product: CASSPGSGDLDEKLFF.